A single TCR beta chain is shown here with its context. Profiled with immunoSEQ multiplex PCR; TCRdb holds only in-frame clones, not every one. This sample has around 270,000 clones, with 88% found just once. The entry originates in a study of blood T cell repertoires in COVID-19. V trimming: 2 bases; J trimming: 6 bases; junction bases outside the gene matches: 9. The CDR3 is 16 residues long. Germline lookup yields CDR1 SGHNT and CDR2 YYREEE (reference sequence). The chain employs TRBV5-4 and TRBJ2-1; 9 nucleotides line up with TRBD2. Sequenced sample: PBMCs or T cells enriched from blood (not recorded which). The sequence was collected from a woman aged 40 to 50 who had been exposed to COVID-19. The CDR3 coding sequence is TGTGCCAGCAGCTTAATCGTGCGGGAGGGCCGCAATGAGCAGTTCTTC. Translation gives CASSLIVREGRNEQFF.